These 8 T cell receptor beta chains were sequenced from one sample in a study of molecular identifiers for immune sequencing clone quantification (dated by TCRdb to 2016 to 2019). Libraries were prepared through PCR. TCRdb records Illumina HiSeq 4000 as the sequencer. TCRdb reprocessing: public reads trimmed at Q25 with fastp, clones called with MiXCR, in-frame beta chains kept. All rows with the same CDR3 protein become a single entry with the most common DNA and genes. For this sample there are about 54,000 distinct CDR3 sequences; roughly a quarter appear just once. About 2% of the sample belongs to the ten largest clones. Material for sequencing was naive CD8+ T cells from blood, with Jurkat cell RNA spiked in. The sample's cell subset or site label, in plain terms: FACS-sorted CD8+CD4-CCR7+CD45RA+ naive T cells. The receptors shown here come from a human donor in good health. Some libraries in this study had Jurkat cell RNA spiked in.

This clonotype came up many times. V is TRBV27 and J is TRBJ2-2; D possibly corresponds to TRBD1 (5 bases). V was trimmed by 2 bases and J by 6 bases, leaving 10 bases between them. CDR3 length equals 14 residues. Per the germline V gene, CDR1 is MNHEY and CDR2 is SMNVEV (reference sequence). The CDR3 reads CASSLAGYAGELFF. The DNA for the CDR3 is TGTGCCAGCAGTTTAGCAGGGTACGCCGGGGAGCTGTTTTTT.

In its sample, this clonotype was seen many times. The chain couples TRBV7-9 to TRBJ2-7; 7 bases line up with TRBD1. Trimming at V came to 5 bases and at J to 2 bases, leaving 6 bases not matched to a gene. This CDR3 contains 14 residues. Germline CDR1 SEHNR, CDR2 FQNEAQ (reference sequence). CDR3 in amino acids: CASSPGDRAYEQYF. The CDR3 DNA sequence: TGTGCCAGCAGCCCCGGGGACAGAGCCTACGAGCAGTACTTC.

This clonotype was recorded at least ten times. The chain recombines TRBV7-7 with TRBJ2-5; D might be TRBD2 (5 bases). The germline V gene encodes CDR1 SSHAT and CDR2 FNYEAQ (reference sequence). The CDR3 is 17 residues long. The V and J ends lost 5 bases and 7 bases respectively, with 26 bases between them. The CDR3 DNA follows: TGTGCCAGCAGCCCACTCGCGGACTCGCTAAATAGGCGGACCCAGTACTTC. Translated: CASSPLADSLNRRTQYF.

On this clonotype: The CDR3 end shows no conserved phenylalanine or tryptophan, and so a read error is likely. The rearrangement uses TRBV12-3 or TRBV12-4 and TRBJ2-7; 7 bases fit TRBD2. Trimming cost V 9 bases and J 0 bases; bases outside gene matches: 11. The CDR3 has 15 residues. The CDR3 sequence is CASSSLAASSYEQYL. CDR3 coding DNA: TGTGCCAGTTCGTCTCTAGCGGCGAGCTCCTACGAGCAGTACTTA.

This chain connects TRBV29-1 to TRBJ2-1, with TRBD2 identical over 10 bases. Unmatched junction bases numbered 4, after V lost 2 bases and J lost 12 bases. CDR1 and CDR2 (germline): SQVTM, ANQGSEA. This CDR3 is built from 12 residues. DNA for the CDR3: TGCAGCGTTGAACCTAGCGGGGGTGGGCAGTTCTTC. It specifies CSVEPSGGGQFF.

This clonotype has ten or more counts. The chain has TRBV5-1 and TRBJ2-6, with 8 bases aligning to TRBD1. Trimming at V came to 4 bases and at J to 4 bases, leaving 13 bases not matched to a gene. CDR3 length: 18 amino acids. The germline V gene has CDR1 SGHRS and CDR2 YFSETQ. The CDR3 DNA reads TGCGCCAGCAGCCCCGGGACAGGATCAACTCCCGGGGCCAACGTCCTGACTTTC. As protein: CASSPGTGSTPGANVLTF.

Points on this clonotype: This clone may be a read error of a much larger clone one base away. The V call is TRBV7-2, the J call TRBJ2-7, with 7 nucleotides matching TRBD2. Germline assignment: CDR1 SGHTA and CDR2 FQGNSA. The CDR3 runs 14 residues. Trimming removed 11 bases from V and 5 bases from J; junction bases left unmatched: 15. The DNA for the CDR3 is TGTGCCGGCCGCCCCTGGGGGGGGTACCACGAGCAGTACTTC. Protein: CAGRPWGGYHEQYF. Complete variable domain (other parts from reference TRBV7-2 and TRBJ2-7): GAGVSQSPSNKVTEKGKDVELRCDPISGHTALYWYRQSLGQGLEFLIYFQGNSAPDKSGLPSDRFSAERTGGSVSTLTIQRTQQEDSAVYLCAGRPWGGYHEQYFGPGTRLTVT.

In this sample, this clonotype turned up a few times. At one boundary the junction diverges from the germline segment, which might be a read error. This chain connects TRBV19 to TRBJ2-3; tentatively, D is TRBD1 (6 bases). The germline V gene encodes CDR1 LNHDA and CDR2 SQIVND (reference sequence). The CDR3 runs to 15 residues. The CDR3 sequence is CAGSIGAGGTDTQYF. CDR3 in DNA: TGTGCCGGTAGTATCGGGGCAGGGGGCACAGATACGCAGTATTTT.